These 15 T cell receptor beta chains originate from one sample sequenced in a study of T cells in tuberculosis (dated by TCRdb to 2016 to 2019). Libraries were built with the immunoSEQ multiplex PCR assay. Drawn from immuneACCESS, this table holds only the in-frame rearrangements with V and J called that TCRdb kept. Clones are partly lost; checked studies trace under half to an unresolved V gene and leave the rest unexplained. The sample table contains about 38,000 clones; only one count was recorded for roughly 94% of them. The ten most abundant clones make up approximately 4.2% of the sample. Taken with the paper, the label for time point translates to: new active TB diagnosis, blood taken before or within 7 days of starting treatment. The starting material was PBMCs, obtained at tuberculosis diagnosis. Receptor source: an adult with tuberculosis.

The genes are TRBV1 and TRBJ1-5; whether TRBD1, the table's D call, matches the DNA was not checked. TRBV1 is an annotated pseudogene. CDR3 length equals 16 residues. CDR3 coding DNA: TGCACCAGCGGGGGGCAGGGGGCGTGTTTCAATCAGCCCCAGCATTTT. Its protein is CTSGGQGACFNQPQHF.

In DNA, the CDR3 is TGTGCCAGTAGTTTTTGGGCTAAAATGAACACTGAAGCTTTCTTT. Translated, it gives CASSFWAKMNTEAFF. The chain uses TRBV19 and TRBJ1-1; D unclear. V lost 5 bases, J lost 0 bases, and 13 bases lay in between. Per germline, CDR1 LNHDA and CDR2 SQIVND (reference sequence). This CDR3 region has 15 residues.

The chain recombines TRBV7-9 with TRBJ2-7; 11 nucleotides agree with TRBD1. This CDR3 spans 15 amino acids. The germline CDR1 and CDR2 sequences are SEHNR and FQNEAQ (reference sequence). J gave up 0 bases and V 4 bases, and 2 bases lay outside the gene matches. CDR3 nucleotide sequence: TGTGCCAGCAGCTGGACAGGGGGCCTCTCCTACGAGCAGTACTTC. Residues: CASSWTGGLSYEQYF. The full variable domain, its missing parts supplied by reference TRBV7-9 and TRBJ2-7, is DTGVSQNPRHKITKRGQNVTFRCDPISEHNRLYWYRQTLGQGPEFLTYFQNEAQLEKSRLLSDRFSAERPKGSFSTLEIQRTEQGDSAMYLCASSWTGGLSYEQYFGPGTRLTVT.

This rearrangement joins TRBV27 to TRBJ1-2; D is possibly TRBD1 (6 bases). This CDR3 contains 13 residues. Germline lookup yields CDR1 MNHEY and CDR2 SMNVEV (reference sequence). Trimming stripped 5 bases from V and 2 bases from J, with 9 bases between. The CDR3 sequence: CASSQRGNYGYTF. In DNA form, the CDR3 reads TGTGCCAGCAGTCAAAGGGGGAACTATGGCTACACCTTC.

The genes are TRBV7-8 and TRBJ2-2, with D unresolved. The V end was cut by 1 base, the J end by 4 bases, with 4 bases between. The CDR3 is 13 amino acids. Germline-derived CDR1 and CDR2 are SGHVS and FQNEAQ. CDR3 sequence (DNA): TGTGCCAGCAGCTTAGGAGCCACCGGGGAGCTGTTTTTT. Translating it yields CASSLGATGELFF.

The chain couples TRBV29-1 to TRBJ2-7; maybe TRBD1 (5 bases). Per germline, CDR1 SQVTM and CDR2 ANQGSEA. V dropped 0 bases and J dropped 7 bases, with 25 bases sitting between them. The CDR3 consists of 17 residues. This CDR3 reads CSVEDSRRGASGWEQYF. The CDR3 coding sequence is TGCAGCGTTGAAGATAGTCGAAGGGGCGCGTCGGGTTGGGAGCAGTACTTC.

The chain uses TRBV19 and TRBJ1-1; D not resolved. Trimming took 3 bases from V and 4 from J, leaving 12 bases between them. The CDR3 consists of 14 residues. From germline, CDR1 is LNHDA and CDR2 SQIVND (reference sequence). CDR3 coding DNA: TGTGCCAGTAGTATCTCAATCATCGGCACTGAAGCTTTCTTT. Translated: CASSISIIGTEAFF.

The genes are TRBV28 and TRBJ2-7, with TRBD1 identical over 10 bases. The CDR3 has 14 residues. The V gene's germline CDR1 is MDHEN and CDR2 SYDVKM. After removal of 3 bases from V and 7 bases from J, the junction contained 6 bases not matched to a gene. Written as DNA, the CDR3 is TGTGCCAGCAGTTTTCTGGACAGGGGGGAGGAGCAGTACTTC. Its protein product is CASSFLDRGEEQYF.

The chain employs TRBV27 and TRBJ2-7, with TRBD2 matching 7 bases. Germline CDR1 reads MNHEY; CDR2 reads SMNVEV (reference sequence). Trimming cost V 3 bases and J 6 bases; bases outside gene matches: 5. There are 13 residues in the CDR3. CDR3 sequence: CASSFGEGSEQYF. In DNA, the CDR3 is TGTGCCAGCAGTTTCGGGGAGGGGTCCGAGCAGTACTTC.

V and J are TRBV7-8 and TRBJ1-2; 9 nucleotides agree with TRBD1. The CDR3 has 14 amino acids. After removal of 3 bases from V and 8 bases from J, the junction contained 7 bases not matched to a gene. The V gene's germline CDR1 is SGHVS and CDR2 FQNEAQ. Written as DNA, the CDR3 is TGTGCCAGCAGCTTCGACAGGGGGTCAGGCGGCTACACCTTC. Protein product: CASSFDRGSGGYTF.

This clone was picked up one time. The rearrangement joins TRBV7-2 to TRBJ1-2, with D possibly TRBD1 on 5 matching bases. From germline, CDR1 is SGHTA and CDR2 FQGNSA. The CDR3 covers 16 residues. The V end was cut by 0 bases, the J end by 0 bases, with 11 bases between. CDR3 residues: CASSLAGRVANYGYTF. CDR3 nucleotides: TGTGCCAGCAGCTTAGCGGGCAGGGTCGCTAACTATGGCTACACCTTC.

This clone was found once. The chain joins TRBV7-9 to TRBJ2-4; 7 nucleotides line up with TRBD1. The CDR3 covers 19 residues. With 4 bases clipped from V and 0 bases from J, the junction kept 15 bases outside the gene matches. Looked up from germline, CDR1 is SEHNR and CDR2 is FQNEAQ (reference sequence). CDR3 loop: CASSYLGSRDRLAKNIQYF. Here the CDR3 DNA reads TGTGCCAGCAGCTACTTAGGGTCACGGGACAGACTAGCCAAAAACATTCAGTACTTC.

The chain uses TRBV6-5 and TRBJ1-3; D uncertain. This CDR3 region has 15 residues. Germline values: CDR1 MNHEY, CDR2 SVGAGI. Trimming removed 7 bases at V and 0 bases at J, with 13 bases between. CDR3 residues: CASTYDPGSGNTIYF. For the CDR3, the DNA is TGTGCCAGCACATACGACCCGGGCTCTGGAAACACCATATATTTT.

The V call is TRBV19, the J call TRBJ1-1, with D perhaps matching TRBD1 (5 bases). This CDR3 is 13 amino acids long. Trimming shortened V by 3 bases and J by 11 bases, and 16 bases separated the two germline ends. The germline V gene has CDR1 LNHDA and CDR2 SQIVND (reference sequence). CDR3 sequence (DNA): TGTGCCAGTAGTATCGGGGGAACGATTAGTGCTTTCTTT. Its translation is CASSIGGTISAFF.

This chain uses TRBV12-5 with TRBJ2-5, with D unresolved. This CDR3 has 14 residues. Germline V gene lookup returns CDR1 LGHNT and CDR2 FRNRAP. V lost 1 base and J 3 bases, leaving 9 bases between the germline ends. The CDR3 DNA is TGTGCTAGTGGTTTGGGACAATACGAAGAGACCCAGTACTTC. Its protein product is CASGLGQYEETQYF.